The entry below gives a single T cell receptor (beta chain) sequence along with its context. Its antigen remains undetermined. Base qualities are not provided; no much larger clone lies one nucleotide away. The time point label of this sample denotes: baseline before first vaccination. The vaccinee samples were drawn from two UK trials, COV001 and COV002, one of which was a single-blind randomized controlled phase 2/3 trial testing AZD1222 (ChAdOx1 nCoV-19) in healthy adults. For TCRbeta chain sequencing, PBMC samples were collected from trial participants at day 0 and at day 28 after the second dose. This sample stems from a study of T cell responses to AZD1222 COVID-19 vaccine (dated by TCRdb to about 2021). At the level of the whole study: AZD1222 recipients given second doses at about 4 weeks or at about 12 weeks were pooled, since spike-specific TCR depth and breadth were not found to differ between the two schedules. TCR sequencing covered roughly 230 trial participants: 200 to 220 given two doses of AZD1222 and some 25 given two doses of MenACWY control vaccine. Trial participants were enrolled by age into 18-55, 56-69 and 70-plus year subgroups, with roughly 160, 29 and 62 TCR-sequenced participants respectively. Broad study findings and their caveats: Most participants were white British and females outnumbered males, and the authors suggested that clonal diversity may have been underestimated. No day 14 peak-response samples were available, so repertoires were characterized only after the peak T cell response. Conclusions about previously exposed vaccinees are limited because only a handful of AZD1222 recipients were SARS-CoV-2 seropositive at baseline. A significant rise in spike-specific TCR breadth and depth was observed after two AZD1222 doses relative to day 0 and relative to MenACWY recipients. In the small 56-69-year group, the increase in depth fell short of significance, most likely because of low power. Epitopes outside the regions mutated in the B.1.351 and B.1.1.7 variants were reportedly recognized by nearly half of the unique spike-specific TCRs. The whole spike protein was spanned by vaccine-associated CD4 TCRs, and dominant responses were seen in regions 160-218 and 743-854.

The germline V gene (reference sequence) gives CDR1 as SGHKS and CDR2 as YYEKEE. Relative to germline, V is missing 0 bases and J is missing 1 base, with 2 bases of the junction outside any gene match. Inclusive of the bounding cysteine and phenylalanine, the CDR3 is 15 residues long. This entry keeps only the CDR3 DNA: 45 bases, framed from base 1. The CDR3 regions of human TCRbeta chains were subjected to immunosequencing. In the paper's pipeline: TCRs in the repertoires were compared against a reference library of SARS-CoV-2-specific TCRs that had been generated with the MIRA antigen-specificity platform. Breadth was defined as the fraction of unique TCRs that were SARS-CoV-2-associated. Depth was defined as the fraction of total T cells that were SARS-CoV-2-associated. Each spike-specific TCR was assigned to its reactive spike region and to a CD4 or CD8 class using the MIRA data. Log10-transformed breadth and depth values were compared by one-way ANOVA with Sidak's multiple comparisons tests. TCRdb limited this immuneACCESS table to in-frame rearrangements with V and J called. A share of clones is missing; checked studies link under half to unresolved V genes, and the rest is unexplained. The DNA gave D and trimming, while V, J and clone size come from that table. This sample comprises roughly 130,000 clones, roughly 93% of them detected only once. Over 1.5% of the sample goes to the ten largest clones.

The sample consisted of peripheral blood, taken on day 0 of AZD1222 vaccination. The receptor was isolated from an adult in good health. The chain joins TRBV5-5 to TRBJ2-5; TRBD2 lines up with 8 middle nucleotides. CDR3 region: CASSLGGLGQETQYF. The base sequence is TGTGCCAGCAGCTTGGGGGGACTAGGCCAAGAGACCCAGTACTTC.